The rows below give T cell receptor beta chains drawn from one sample of a study of CD8 T cells in Susac syndrome. MiXCR, run by TCRdb on the immunoSEQ multiplex PCR reads, gives a single entry per CDR3 protein. The data hold approximately 190,000 distinct CDR3 sequences, with roughly 95% observed a single time. The sequenced sample was CD4+ T cells from PBMCs. The receptors stem from a human donor with Susac syndrome. Both conserved end residues are part of each CDR3.

CASRTPGPGNIQYF	TRBV7-2	TRBJ2-4
CAWSWDRRRQTQYF	TRBV30	TRBJ2-5
CASSEGGQPDNSPLHF	TRBV25-1	TRBJ1-6
CASGGTGAIYGYTF	TRBV19	TRBJ1-2
CAWMGQGSYEQYF	TRBV30	TRBJ2-7
CATSRDGQNQETQYF	TRBV15	TRBJ2-5
CASSEEWQETQYF	TRBV2	TRBJ2-5
CASSSRAGELFF	TRBV19	TRBJ2-2
CSVIPGQPSSSYEQYF	TRBV20-1	TRBJ2-7
CASSPAPTGLNTGELFF	TRBV27	TRBJ2-2
CASSPEGVKQYF	TRBV3-1	TRBJ2-7
CASSQDLGRQYF	TRBV4-1	TRBJ2-7
CASSKGQGASNQPQHF	TRBV5-6	TRBJ1-5
CASSLPQRGPQETQYF	TRBV5-1	TRBJ2-5
CASSPTQGYEQYF	TRBV5-6	TRBJ2-7
CSATGKDSNSPLHF	TRBV20-1	TRBJ1-6
CASSLSGVRAQYF	TRBV18	TRBJ2-3
CSVGQTPLEQFF	TRBV29-1	TRBJ2-1
CASRKMGRETQYF	TRBV28	TRBJ2-5
CASIQTNSYEQYF	TRBV28	TRBJ2-7
CSAGTGGPTDTQYF	TRBV20-1	TRBJ2-3
CASSPARDEQFF	TRBV6-2/TRBV6-3	TRBJ2-1
CASSAGEVSPLHF	TRBV19	TRBJ1-6
CSAQSTGLAGGYAYEQYF	TRBV20-1	TRBJ2-7
CASSFSAGGGYQETQYF	TRBV5-1	TRBJ2-5
CSASSSEAFF	TRBV20-1	TRBJ1-1
CASSLSEGRQPQHF	TRBV7-9	TRBJ1-5
CSADRGAGEAFF	TRBV20-1	TRBJ1-1
CASSVGQGQQETQYF	TRBV9	TRBJ2-5
CAWRDRGTDTQYF	TRBV30	TRBJ2-3
CASRTRDGYGYTF	TRBV6-6	TRBJ1-2
CASSRQRLYYGYTF	TRBV6-5	TRBJ1-2
CASSIGVELGGYTF	TRBV6-5	TRBJ1-2